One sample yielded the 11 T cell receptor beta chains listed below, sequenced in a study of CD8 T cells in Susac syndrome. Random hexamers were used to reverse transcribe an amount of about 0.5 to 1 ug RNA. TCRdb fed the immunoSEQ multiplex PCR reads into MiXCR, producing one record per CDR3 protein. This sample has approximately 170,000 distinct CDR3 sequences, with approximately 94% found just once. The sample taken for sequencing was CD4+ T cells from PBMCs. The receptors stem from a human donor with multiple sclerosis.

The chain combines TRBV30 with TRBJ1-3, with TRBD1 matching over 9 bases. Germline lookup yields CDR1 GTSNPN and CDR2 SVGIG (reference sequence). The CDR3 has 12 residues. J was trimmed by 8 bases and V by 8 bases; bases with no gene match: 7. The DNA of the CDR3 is TGTGCCCTGACAGGGGGGAGGGACACCATATATTTT. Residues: CALTGGRDTIYF.

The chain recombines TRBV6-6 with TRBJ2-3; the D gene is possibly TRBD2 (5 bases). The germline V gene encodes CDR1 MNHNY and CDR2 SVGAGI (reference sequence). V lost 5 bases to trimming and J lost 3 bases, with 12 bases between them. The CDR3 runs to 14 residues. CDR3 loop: CASSLRTATDTQYF. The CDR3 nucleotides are TGTGCCAGCAGTCTGCGGACTGCTACAGATACGCAGTATTTT.

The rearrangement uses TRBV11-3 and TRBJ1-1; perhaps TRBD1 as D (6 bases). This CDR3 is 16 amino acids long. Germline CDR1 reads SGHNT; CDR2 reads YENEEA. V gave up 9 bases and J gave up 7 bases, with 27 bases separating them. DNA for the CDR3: TGTGCCAGTTCAACTGATGGGAGGGGGGGGAAAGATGAAGCTTTCTTT. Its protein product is CASSTDGRGGKDEAFF.

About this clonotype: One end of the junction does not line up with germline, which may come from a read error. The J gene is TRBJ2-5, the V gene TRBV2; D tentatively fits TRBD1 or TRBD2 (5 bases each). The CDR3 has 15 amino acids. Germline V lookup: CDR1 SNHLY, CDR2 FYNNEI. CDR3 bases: TGTGCCAGCAGTGTTCTTCCCTATAGAGGGGAGATCCAGTACTTC. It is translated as CASSVLPYRGEIQYF.

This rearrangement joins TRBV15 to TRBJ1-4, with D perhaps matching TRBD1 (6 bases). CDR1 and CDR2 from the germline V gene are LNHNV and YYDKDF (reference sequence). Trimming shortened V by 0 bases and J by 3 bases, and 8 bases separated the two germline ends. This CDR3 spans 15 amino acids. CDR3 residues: CATSRDGQPNEKLFF. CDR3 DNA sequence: TGTGCCACCAGCAGAGACGGACAGCCTAATGAAAAACTGTTTTTT.

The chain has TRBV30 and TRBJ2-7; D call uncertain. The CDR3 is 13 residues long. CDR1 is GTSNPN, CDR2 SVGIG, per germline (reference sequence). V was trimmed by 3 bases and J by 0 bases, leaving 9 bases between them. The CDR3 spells CAWSVFSSYEQYF. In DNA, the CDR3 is TGTGCCTGGAGCGTTTTTAGCTCCTACGAGCAGTACTTC. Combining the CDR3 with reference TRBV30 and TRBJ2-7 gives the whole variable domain SQTIHQWPATLVQPVGSPLSLECTVEGTSNPNLYWYRQAAGRGLQLLFYSVGIGQISSEVPQNLSASRPQDRQFILSSKKLLLSDSGFYLCAWSVFSSYEQYFGPGTRLTVT.

The CDR3 bases are TGCAGTGCTCGACTAGCGGGAGACTCCTACAATGAGCAGTTCTTC. It codes for CSARLAGDSYNEQFF. The chain is built from TRBV20-1 and TRBJ2-1; 12 bases match TRBD2. V was clipped by 5 bases and J by 0 bases; unmatched bases: 2. The CDR3 consists of 15 residues. CDR1 is DFQATT and CDR2 is SNEGSKA in the germline V gene (reference sequence).

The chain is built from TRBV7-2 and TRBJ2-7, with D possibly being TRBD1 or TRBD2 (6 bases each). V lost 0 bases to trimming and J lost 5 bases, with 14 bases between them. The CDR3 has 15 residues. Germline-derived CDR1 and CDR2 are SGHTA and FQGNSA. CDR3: CASSLAGLDSNEQYF. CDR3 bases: TGTGCCAGCAGCTTAGCGGGACTGGACAGCAACGAGCAGTACTTC.

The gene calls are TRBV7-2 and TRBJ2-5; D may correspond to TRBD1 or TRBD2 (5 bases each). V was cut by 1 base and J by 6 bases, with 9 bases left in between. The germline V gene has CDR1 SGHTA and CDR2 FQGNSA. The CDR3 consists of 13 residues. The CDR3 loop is CASSLGGEKTQYF. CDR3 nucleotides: TGTGCCAGCAGCTTAGGAGGGGAAAAGACCCAGTACTTC. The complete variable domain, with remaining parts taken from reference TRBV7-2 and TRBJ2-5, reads GAGVSQSPSNKVTEKGKDVELRCDPISGHTALYWYRQSLGQGLEFLIYFQGNSAPDKSGLPSDRFSAERTGGSVSTLTIQRTQQEDSAVYLCASSLGGEKTQYFGPGTRLLVL.

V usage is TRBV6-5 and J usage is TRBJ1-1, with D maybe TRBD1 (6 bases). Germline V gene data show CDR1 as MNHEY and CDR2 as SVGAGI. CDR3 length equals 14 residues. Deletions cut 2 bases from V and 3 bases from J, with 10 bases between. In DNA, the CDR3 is TGTGCCAGCAGTTACGGGGGCCAGGACACTGAAGCTTTCTTT. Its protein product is CASSYGGQDTEAFF.

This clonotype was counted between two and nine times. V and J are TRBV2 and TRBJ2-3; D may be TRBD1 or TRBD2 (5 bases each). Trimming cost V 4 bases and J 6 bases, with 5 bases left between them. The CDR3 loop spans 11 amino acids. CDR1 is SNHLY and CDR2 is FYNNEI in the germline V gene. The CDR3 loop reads CASSGGDTQYF. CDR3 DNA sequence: TGTGCCAGCAGTGGGGGGGATACGCAGTATTTT.